This TCR beta chain is from a study of blood T cells in healthy people across ages. General observations from the study: Researchers report that TCR beta diversity correlated strongly with naive T cell percentage. A greater number of naive CD4+ cells and higher diversity distinguished long-lived donors from aged donors. A roughly linear age-dependent decrease characterized TCR beta diversity per million T cells.

With a J-beta primer mix and a sample-barcoded 5' primer, a second PCR ran 7 to 11 cycles. One entry per CDR3 protein, called by TCRdb with MiXCR from the 5' RACE reads. The table includes roughly 860,000 distinct CDR3 sequences, around 62% detected once. In regard to this clonotype: The antigen is unknown.

The V gene's germline CDR1 is SQVTM and CDR2 ANQGSEA. The CDR3 runs 13 residues. Trimming shortened V by 0 bases and J by 3 bases, and 9 bases separated the two germline ends. The TCR originated in a man aged 25-45 years in good health. Material: blood. The chain carries TRBV29-1 and TRBJ2-7; the D is unclear. CDR3 protein: CSVEEGKGYEQYF. DNA for the CDR3: TGCAGCGTTGAAGAGGGAAAGGGCTACGAGCAGTACTTC.